The clone carrying this TCR beta chain was seen ten or more times. The entry originates in a study of T cells after yellow fever vaccination. TCRdb independently ran MiXCR on the 5' RACE reads; one entry per CDR3 protein. The sample shows 400,000 or so distinct CDR3 sequences, roughly 20% of them seen only once. Trimming cost V 0 bases and J 4 bases, with 10 bases left between them. The CDR3 covers 14 residues. The germline CDR1 and CDR2 sequences are SGHRS and YFSETQ. V gene TRBV5-1 combines with J gene TRBJ1-1; possible D gene TRBD1, 6 bases. The source is a man younger than 35 who received the YFV17D yellow fever vaccine. Sequences were derived from PBMCs, sampled before the yellow fever booster vaccination. Written as DNA, the CDR3 is TGCGCCAGCAGCTTGGACAGGGCGAGCACTGAAGCTTTCTTT. Translated, it gives CASSLDRASTEAFF.